These 23 T cell receptor beta chains originate from one sample sequenced in a study of PD-L1 blockade in urothelial cancer. Only in-frame clones appear in the TCRdb table, and some are missing; sequencing was by immunoSEQ multiplex PCR. The sample holds roughly 17,000 clones, roughly 87% seen once. The sample was PBMCs, taken around atezolizumab (anti-PD-L1) treatment. The receptor set was obtained from a man in his forties or fifties with urothelial cancer.

The V and J genes are TRBV6-4 and TRBJ2-3, with 8 bases fitting TRBD2. The CDR3 runs 16 residues. J lost 8 bases, V lost 0 bases, and 10 bases had no gene match. Germline CDR1 is MRHNA and CDR2 is SNTAGT. The CDR3 DNA reads as TGTGCCAGCAGTGACTCGGCAGCGGGGGCCCTGGGTACGCAGTATTTT. Its translation: CASSDSAAGALGTQYF.

V is TRBV5-4 and J is TRBJ2-1; a weak D match, TRBD2 (5 bases). Trimming pared 6 bases from V and 5 bases from J, leaving 12 bases between. The V gene's germline CDR1 is SGHNT and CDR2 YYREEE (reference sequence). The CDR3 runs 13 residues. CDR3 nucleotide sequence: TGTGCCAGCAACAACCCCGGGGACAATGAGCAGTTCTTC. It specifies CASNNPGDNEQFF.

The chain's CDR3 is CASSSRGGNTIYF. CDR3 bases: TGTGCCAGCAGCTCCCGGGGAGGAAACACCATATATTTT. The chain uses TRBV5-4 and TRBJ1-3; D unresolved. This CDR3 comprises 13 residues. Germline-derived CDR1 and CDR2 are SGHNT and YYREEE (reference sequence). The germline V and J ends were trimmed by 3 bases and 4 bases, with 8 bases remaining between them.

J is TRBJ2-7 and V is TRBV4-1; 9 bases match TRBD2. This CDR3 has 15 residues. J gave up 6 bases and V 0 bases, and 6 bases lay outside the gene matches. The germline CDR1 and CDR2 sequences are MGHRA and YSYEKL. The CDR3 sequence: CASSQDWGLAGEQYF. The CDR3 nucleotides are TGCGCCAGCAGCCAAGATTGGGGACTAGCAGGCGAGCAGTACTTC.

V usage is TRBV18 and J usage is TRBJ1-5; possible D gene TRBD1, 6 bases. Germline V CDR1 and CDR2: KGHSH, LQKENI. The CDR3 consists of 16 residues. Trimming cost V 1 base and J 2 bases, with 12 bases left between them. The CDR3 loop is CASSPQAPGGNQPQHF. The CDR3 nucleotides are TGTGCCAGCTCACCACAGGCCCCAGGGGGCAATCAGCCCCAGCATTTT. The full variable domain, its missing parts supplied by reference TRBV18 and TRBJ1-5, is NAGVMQNPRHLVRRRGQEARLRCSPMKGHSHVYWYRQLPEEGLKFMVYLQKENIIDESGMPKERFSAEFPKEGPSILRIQQVVRGDSAAYFCASSPQAPGGNQPQHFGDGTRLSIL.

This chain joins TRBV7-2 and TRBJ1-1, with 9 bases identical to TRBD1. J gave up 7 bases and V 1 base, and 4 bases lay outside the gene matches. The CDR3 spans 14 residues. CDR1 and CDR2 from the germline V gene are SGHTA and FQGNSA. CDR3 amino acids: CASSLVGQGIEAFF. The CDR3 nucleotides are TGTGCCAGCAGCTTAGTGGGACAGGGCATTGAAGCTTTCTTT. Full variable domain (remainder filled in from reference TRBV7-2 and TRBJ1-1): GAGVSQSPSNKVTEKGKDVELRCDPISGHTALYWYRQSLGQGLEFLIYFQGNSAPDKSGLPSDRFSAERTGGSVSTLTIQRTQQEDSAVYLCASSLVGQGIEAFFGQGTRLTVV.

The rearrangement uses TRBV4-3 and TRBJ2-7, with D maybe TRBD2 (6 bases). The germline V gene has CDR1 LGHNA and CDR2 YSLEER. This CDR3 has 17 residues. Trimming removed 0 bases at V and 2 bases at J, with 17 bases between. CDR3 nucleotide sequence: TGCGCCAGCAGCCAAGACCTAGTGGGCGGGACGACCTACGAGCAGTACTTC. It is translated as CASSQDLVGGTTYEQYF.

The chain combines TRBV2 with TRBJ2-3; 8 nucleotides line up with TRBD2. Per the germline V gene, CDR1 is SNHLY and CDR2 is FYNNEI. The CDR3 totals 14 residues. Germline trimming cut 9 bases from V and 0 bases from J; bases unmatched to any gene: 5. CDR3 region: CASGLASSTDTQYF. In DNA form, the CDR3 reads TGTGCCAGTGGACTAGCCTCTAGCACAGATACGCAGTATTTT.

V is TRBV18 and J is TRBJ1-2; 9 bases fit TRBD1. CDR1 and CDR2 (germline): KGHSH, LQKENI. With 3 bases clipped from V and 2 bases from J, the junction kept 13 bases outside the gene matches. The CDR3 length is 18 residues. In DNA form, the CDR3 reads TGTGCCAGCTCACCGCTGGGACAGGGCGGCCGAAACAACTATGGCTACACCTTC. Its protein is CASSPLGQGGRNNYGYTF.

V usage is TRBV14 and J usage is TRBJ1-2; 7 nucleotides line up with TRBD1. CDR1 and CDR2 from the germline V gene are SGHDN and FVKESK. V was clipped by 1 base and J by 0 bases; unmatched bases: 8. This CDR3 has 17 residues. In DNA, the CDR3 is TGTGCCAGCAGCCAAGCCATGGGCAGGGGGTCTAACTATGGCTACACCTTC. Protein product: CASSQAMGRGSNYGYTF.

The chain links TRBV21-1 to TRBJ2-6; the table's D call, TRBD1, has no DNA check behind it. TRBV21-1 is listed as a pseudogene. The CDR3 loop spans 15 amino acids. CDR3 residues: CASSSRQGTANVLTF. The CDR3 bases are TGTGCCAGCAGCAGTAGACAGGGAACGGCCAACGTCCTGACTTTC.

The rearrangement uses TRBV6-6 and TRBJ1-1; a possible D gene is TRBD1 (5 bases). The CDR3 has 14 residues. CDR1 is MNHNY and CDR2 is SVGAGI in the germline V gene (reference sequence). V lost 5 bases, J lost 1 base, and 11 bases lay in between. CDR3 DNA sequence: TGTGCCAGCAGTCCCATCGGGGGGAACACTGAAGCTTTCTTT. Amino acids: CASSPIGGNTEAFF.

The chain combines TRBV11-1 with TRBJ1-1; 9 bases map to TRBD1. The V segment lost 3 bases and the J segment 8 bases; nucleotides outside the gene matches: 22. Germline loops: CDR1 SGHAT, CDR2 FQDESV (reference sequence). The CDR3 runs 19 residues. CDR3 in DNA: TGTGCCAGCAGCTTTAGGGCGTGGGGACAGGGCGCGTCTACACAAGAAGCTTTCTTT. The encoded protein is CASSFRAWGQGASTQEAFF.

The chain is built from TRBV7-2 and TRBJ2-7, with 8 bases matching TRBD1. Germline CDR1 is SGHTA and CDR2 is FQGNSA. The CDR3 has 14 amino acids. Losses at the gene ends were 5 bases for V and 5 bases for J; bases not matched to a gene: 8. The CDR3, as DNA: TGTGCCAGCAGCCTCAGGGGGCGTTATAACGAGCAGTACTTC. Translating it yields CASSLRGRYNEQYF. Together with reference TRBV7-2 and TRBJ2-7, the CDR3 gives the full variable domain: GAGVSQSPSNKVTEKGKDVELRCDPISGHTALYWYRQSLGQGLEFLIYFQGNSAPDKSGLPSDRFSAERTGGSVSTLTIQRTQQEDSAVYLCASSLRGRYNEQYFGPGTRLTVT.

The chain has TRBV19 and TRBJ2-7, with D perhaps TRBD2 (6 bases). Germline V gives CDR1 LNHDA, CDR2 SQIVND (reference sequence). The CDR3 sequence is 15 residues long. Trimming left V 5 bases short and J 2 bases short, with 16 bases between. In DNA form, the CDR3 reads TGTGCCAGTAGTCCGAGGACGGGGAGGACCTACGAGCAGTACTTC. Translating it yields CASSPRTGRTYEQYF.

The chain recombines TRBV4-1 with TRBJ2-2; the match to TRBD1 covers 10 bases. Unmatched junction bases numbered 11, after V lost 3 bases and J lost 7 bases. The germline V gene has CDR1 MGHRA and CDR2 YSYEKL. The CDR3 has 17 residues. The CDR3 DNA sequence: TGCGCCAGCAGCCAGCAATCGACAGGGGGCGCAGGCGGGGAGCTGTTTTTT. It translates to CASSQQSTGGAGGELFF.

The rearrangement links TRBV28 to TRBJ2-1; possibly TRBD2 for D (6 bases). The V end lost 3 bases, the J end lost 7 bases, and 10 bases lay between the germline ends. Looked up from germline, CDR1 is MDHEN and CDR2 is SYDVKM. The CDR3 is made up of 13 amino acids. CDR3 loop: CASSFRLGNEQFF. The DNA of the CDR3 is TGTGCCAGCAGTTTCCGACTAGGAAATGAGCAGTTCTTC.

The chain joins TRBV4-3 to TRBJ2-2; D is perhaps TRBD2 (6 bases). Deletions cut 1 base from V and 0 bases from J, with 15 bases between. Germline V lookup: CDR1 LGHNA, CDR2 YSLEER. The length of the CDR3 is 18 residues. This CDR3 is CASSQGRGRAANTGELFF. Written as DNA, the CDR3 is TGCGCCAGCAGCCAAGGGAGGGGCAGGGCTGCGAACACCGGGGAGCTGTTTTTT.

V gene TRBV6-1 combines with J gene TRBJ1-1; TRBD1 matches 9 bases. CDR1 MNHNS and CDR2 SASEGT come from the germline V gene. J was trimmed by 7 bases and V by 4 bases; bases with no gene match: 13. The CDR3 runs 16 residues. For the CDR3, the DNA is TGTGCCAGCAGTGCTCTTACCGGGACAGGGAAGAGTGAAGCTTTCTTT. Its protein product is CASSALTGTGKSEAFF.

This clone was observed a handful of times. The CDR3 here is CASSLSVGPSTDTQYF. The DNA of the CDR3 is TGTGCCAGCAGTTTATCGGTCGGTCCCAGCACAGATACGCAGTATTTT. The chain links TRBV27 to TRBJ2-3; D is ambiguous. The V gene lost 0 bases and the J gene lost 0 bases, with 10 bases spanning the gap. The length of the CDR3 is 16 residues. Germline CDR1 is MNHEY and CDR2 is SMNVEV (reference sequence).

This clone has a single count. The V gene is TRBV2, the J gene TRBJ2-5, with 12 bases lining up with TRBD2. Germline trimming cut 6 bases from V and 2 bases from J; bases unmatched to any gene: 13. Germline CDR1 is SNHLY and CDR2 is FYNNEI. The CDR3 has 18 residues. This chain's CDR3 is CASSLRARTSGAQETQYF. CDR3 in DNA: TGTGCCAGCAGCCTGCGAGCGAGGACTAGCGGGGCACAAGAGACCCAGTACTTC.

This rearrangement joins TRBV11-1 to TRBJ2-1; the D gene is possibly TRBD2 (5 bases). With 1 base removed from V and 1 base from J, the gap between germline ends came to 8 bases. CDR3 length: 15 residues. Germline loops: CDR1 SGHAT, CDR2 FQDESV (reference sequence). CDR3 loop: CASSLGRVSYNEQFF. DNA for the CDR3: TGTGCCAGCAGCTTAGGGCGGGTTTCCTACAATGAGCAGTTCTTC.

This clone showed up just a few times. The rearrangement links TRBV28 to TRBJ2-5, with D tentatively TRBD1 (6 bases). V was trimmed by 3 bases and J by 4 bases, leaving 12 bases between them. This CDR3 has 14 amino acids. Germline CDR1 reads MDHEN; CDR2 reads SYDVKM. As DNA, the CDR3 is TGTGCCAGCAGTTTGGACAGAGTACCAGAGACCCAGTACTTC. This translates into CASSLDRVPETQYF.